A single sample gave rise to the 31 T cell receptor beta chains below, sequenced in a study of type 1 regulatory T cells. These receptors are not linked to any known antigen. TCRdb re-called the reads through MiXCR, storing one row per CDR3 protein. The sample records about 62,000 distinct CDR3 sequences, roughly two thirds being singletons. Input material: cultured non-Tr1 T cells, either the whole culture or a sorted T cell fraction (not recorded which). These receptors were taken from a human donor in good health.

The chain uses TRBV6-1 and TRBJ1-1; perhaps TRBD1 as D (5 bases). Germline CDR1 MNHNS, CDR2 SASEGT. V was pared by 8 bases and J by 6 bases, with 16 bases between. The CDR3 loop spans 13 amino acids. For the CDR3, the DNA is TGTGCCAGCCCGGGACCCCTGAATTCTGAAGCTTTCTTT. As protein: CASPGPLNSEAFF.

The chain links TRBV27 to TRBJ1-5; 8 bases match TRBD1. This CDR3 is 14 amino acids long. Trimming took 5 bases from V and 7 from J; bases not matched to a gene: 7. Per germline, CDR1 MNHEY and CDR2 SMNVEV (reference sequence). CDR3 DNA sequence: TGTGCCAGCAGTCAAGGACAGGGTGGGCAGCCCCAGCATTTT. Translating it yields CASSQGQGGQPQHF.

The chain combines TRBV4-1 with TRBJ2-1; TRBD1 matches 10 bases. CDR1 is MGHRA, CDR2 YSYEKL, per germline. V lost 1 base, J lost 8 bases, and 8 bases stayed unmatched. CDR3 length: 16 amino acids. CDR3 in amino acids: CASSQGQGATSHEQFF. Here the CDR3 DNA reads TGCGCCAGCAGCCAAGGACAGGGGGCGACCTCCCATGAGCAGTTCTTC.

The sample holds one count of this clonotype. J is TRBJ2-5 and V is TRBV18; tentative D call: TRBD1 (5 bases). The CDR3 sequence is 13 residues long. Trimming stripped 6 bases from V and 4 bases from J, with 12 bases between. Germline values: CDR1 KGHSH, CDR2 LQKENI. This chain's CDR3 is CASSLDRSETQYF. CDR3 sequence (DNA): TGTGCCAGCTCCCTCGACAGATCAGAGACCCAGTACTTC. The variable domain in full, with the rest retrieved from reference TRBV18 and TRBJ2-5, is NAGVMQNPRHLVRRRGQEARLRCSPMKGHSHVYWYRQLPEEGLKFMVYLQKENIIDESGMPKERFSAEFPKEGPSILRIQQVVRGDSAAYFCASSLDRSETQYFGPGTRLLVL.

The chain is built from TRBV30 and TRBJ1-3; D is uncertain. Trimming cost V 1 base and J 0 bases, with 7 bases left between them. The CDR3 covers 14 residues. CDR1 and CDR2 from the germline V gene are GTSNPN and SVGIG (reference sequence). The CDR3 DNA reads TGTGCCTGGAGTGCCTCCGTCTCTGGAAACACCATATATTTT. It codes for CAWSASVSGNTIYF.

The chain combines TRBV12-3 or TRBV12-4 with TRBJ2-1, with a weak D call TRBD1 (6 bases). The CDR3 is 15 residues long. V was trimmed by 6 bases and J by 2 bases, leaving 14 bases between them. CDR3 coding DNA: TGTGCCAGCAGAGGGGGACACGGAACCTACAATGAGCAGTTCTTC. Protein product: CASRGGHGTYNEQFF.

Note on this clonotype: A read error may account for a junction end that differs from germline. V gene TRBV7-8 combines with J gene TRBJ2-7, with 7 bases fitting TRBD2. The CDR3 extends over 15 amino acids. The germline gives CDR1 SGHVS, CDR2 FQNEAQ. CDR3 coding DNA: TGTGCCAGCAGCAGAGGGACTACTGAAACCTACGAGCGGTACTTC. It yields the protein CASSRGTTETYERYF.

J is TRBJ2-5 and V is TRBV20-1, with D perhaps TRBD1 or TRBD2 (5 bases each). Germline lookup yields CDR1 DFQATT and CDR2 SNEGSKA (reference sequence). The CDR3 loop spans 13 amino acids. V lost 5 bases, J lost 0 bases, and 10 bases lay in between. The CDR3 DNA is TGCAGTGCTTGGGACCCGAACCAAGAGACCCAGTACTTC. It yields the protein CSAWDPNQETQYF.

The V gene is TRBV29-1, the J gene TRBJ1-1, with TRBD1 as a possible D gene (5 bases). In germline, CDR1 is SQVTM, CDR2 ANQGSEA. The V gene lost 4 bases and the J gene lost 4 bases, with 13 bases spanning the gap. The CDR3 spans 13 residues. The CDR3 sequence is CSVGRGGSTEAFF. CDR3 DNA sequence: TGCAGCGTTGGGCGGGGGGGGAGCACTGAAGCTTTCTTT.

A few counts support this clonotype. The rearrangement uses TRBV3-1 and TRBJ1-3; TRBD1 might be the D (6 bases). Deletions cut 3 bases from V and 1 base from J, with 13 bases between. Per germline, CDR1 LGHDT and CDR2 YNNKEL (reference sequence). The CDR3 is 16 amino acids. The chain's CDR3 is CASSHTGTLSGNTIYF. CDR3 DNA sequence: TGTGCCAGCAGCCATACAGGGACCTTGTCTGGAAACACCATATATTTT.

The V call is TRBV28, the J call TRBJ2-1; 7 bases align to TRBD2. The length of the CDR3 is 13 residues. Germline loops: CDR1 MDHEN, CDR2 SYDVKM. The junction had 4 bases not matched to a gene; V was cut back by 3 bases and J by 8 bases. Here the CDR3 DNA reads TGTGCCAGCAGTTTGACTAGCCGGGATGAGCAGTTCTTC. Translation gives CASSLTSRDEQFF. Variable domain in full (rest from reference TRBV28 and TRBJ2-1): DVKVTQSSRYLVKRTGEKVFLECVQDMDHENMFWYRQDPGLGLRLIYFSYDVKMKEKGDIPEGYSVSREKKERFSLILESASTNQTSMYLCASSLTSRDEQFFGPGTRLTVL.

This clonotype showed up just once. This CDR3 is CASSPLTGIGYGYTF. CDR3 DNA sequence: TGTGCCAGCAGCCCACTGACAGGAATTGGCTATGGCTACACCTTC. The rearrangement links TRBV7-6 to TRBJ1-2; maybe TRBD1 (6 bases). The V and J ends lost 5 bases and 4 bases respectively, with 17 bases between them. The CDR3 length is 15 residues. Per germline, CDR1 SGHVS and CDR2 FNYEAQ.

This clonotype was observed a handful of times. This chain links TRBV2 with TRBJ1-2, with TRBD1 as a possible D gene (5 bases). Germline CDR1 reads SNHLY; CDR2 reads FYNNEI. The CDR3 has 14 amino acids. V lost 2 bases and J lost 2, with 9 bases in between. The CDR3 DNA follows: TGTGCCAGCAGTGAACCAGGGTCCAACTATGGCTACACCTTC. Its translation: CASSEPGSNYGYTF.

This clonotype appeared a few times. The chain recombines TRBV9 with TRBJ1-2, with D unresolved. Germline V lookup: CDR1 SGDLS, CDR2 YYNGEE. This CDR3 spans 16 amino acids. The V end lost 1 base, the J end lost 1 base, and 14 bases lay between the germline ends. For the CDR3, the DNA is TGTGCCAGCAGCGTACAGAACCCGATGTTTAACTATGGCTACACCTTC. It codes for CASSVQNPMFNYGYTF.

The gene calls are TRBV5-1 and TRBJ2-7; the match to TRBD2 covers 11 bases. There are 16 residues in the CDR3. CDR1 and CDR2 from the germline V gene are SGHRS and YFSETQ. J gave up 1 base and V 1 base, and 4 bases lay outside the gene matches. Written as DNA, the CDR3 is TGCGCCAGCAGCTTGAGGCTAGCGGGAGGTTCCTACGAGCAGTACTTC. Its translation: CASSLRLAGGSYEQYF.

This clonotype appeared once. The chain combines TRBV20-1 with TRBJ2-7, with D uncertain. This CDR3 is built from 13 residues. V was shortened by 0 bases and J by 7 bases, with 13 bases between the two germline ends. Germline V lookup: CDR1 DFQATT, CDR2 SNEGSKA (reference sequence). CDR3 protein: CSAREMTGSEQYF. In DNA form, the CDR3 reads TGCAGTGCTAGAGAGATGACGGGCTCAGAGCAGTACTTC.

CDR3 sequence (DNA): TGTGCCAGCAGTGACTCGGGGGGTTCGTACACTGAAGCTTTCTTT. The encoded protein is CASSDSGGSYTEAFF. The chain employs TRBV12-3 or TRBV12-4 and TRBJ1-1; D possibly corresponds to TRBD1 (5 bases). V was clipped by 5 bases and J by 3 bases, with 16 bases between them. This CDR3 spans 15 amino acids.

This clonotype was seen more than once but under ten times. The CDR3 DNA is TGTGCCAGCAGTTTACCTCTCGGCGGGAGTCGGTACAATGAGCAGTTCTTC. Protein sequence: CASSLPLGGSRYNEQFF. The chain combines TRBV28 with TRBJ2-1, with 7 bases fitting TRBD2. Germline V gene lookup returns CDR1 MDHEN and CDR2 SYDVKM. The junction had 11 bases not matched to a gene; V was cut back by 2 bases and J by 4 bases. The CDR3 runs to 17 residues.

In the case of this clonotype: A read error may produce the germline difference seen at one junction end. The chain carries TRBV3-1 and TRBJ2-7; D call uncertain. The CDR3 consists of 14 residues. The germline V gene has CDR1 LGHDT and CDR2 YNNKEL (reference sequence). The CDR3 DNA sequence: TGTGCCAGCAGTCAGATTGGTGGAACCTACGAGCAATACTTC. Its protein is CASSQIGGTYEQYF.

The chain links TRBV7-2 to TRBJ1-4; 8 nucleotides line up with TRBD1. This CDR3 region has 15 residues. With 1 base clipped from V and 12 bases from J, the junction kept 10 bases outside the gene matches. Germline V gene data show CDR1 as SGHTA and CDR2 as FQGNSA. CDR3: CASSLEWDRKGELFF. DNA for the CDR3: TGTGCCAGCAGCTTAGAGTGGGACAGGAAAGGAGAACTGTTTTTT.

The chain combines TRBV5-1 with TRBJ2-1; unclear D gene. The CDR3 has 14 amino acids. Trimming took 0 bases from V and 7 from J, leaving 11 bases between them. Germline loops: CDR1 SGHRS, CDR2 YFSETQ. CDR3 coding DNA: TGCGCCAGCAGCTTGGGTAACGTTCAGAATGAGCAGTTCTTC. This translates into CASSLGNVQNEQFF.

The chain links TRBV7-9 to TRBJ1-2; perhaps TRBD1 as D (6 bases). Trimming stripped 5 bases from V and 7 bases from J, with 14 bases between. The CDR3 has 13 amino acids. Germline loops: CDR1 SEHNR, CDR2 FQNEAQ (reference sequence). For the CDR3, the DNA is TGTGCCAGCAGCGACACCGGGGGCGGTGGCTACACCTTC. The encoded protein is CASSDTGGGGYTF.

This chain links TRBV7-6 with TRBJ2-7; D may be TRBD1 (5 bases). Germline V gives CDR1 SGHVS, CDR2 FNYEAQ. This CDR3 region has 13 residues. V was clipped by 1 base and J by 3 bases, with 7 bases between them. CDR3 loop: CASSLDQGYEQYF. CDR3 nucleotide sequence: TGTGCCAGCAGCTTAGATCAGGGCTACGAGCAGTACTTC.

In this sample, this clonotype turned up once. The rearrangement joins TRBV20-1 to TRBJ2-1; D is undetermined. This CDR3 spans 16 amino acids. Germline V gene sequence: CDR1 DFQATT, CDR2 SNEGSKA (reference sequence). V lost 2 bases and J 5 bases, leaving 19 bases between the germline ends. The CDR3 loop is CSARSPVAETHNEQFF. The DNA of the CDR3 is TGCAGTGCTAGATCCCCCGTGGCGGAGACCCACAATGAGCAGTTCTTC.

The rearrangement joins TRBV5-1 to TRBJ2-1, with 10 bases matching TRBD2. CDR3 length: 15 residues. With 4 bases clipped from V and 5 bases from J, the junction kept 6 bases outside the gene matches. CDR1 and CDR2 from the germline V gene are SGHRS and YFSETQ. The DNA for the CDR3 is TGCGCCAGCAGCGAGAGAGCGGGAGGGGACAATGAGCAGTTCTTC. This gives the protein CASSERAGGDNEQFF. Together with reference TRBV5-1 and TRBJ2-1, the CDR3 gives the full variable domain: KAGVTQTPRYLIKTRGQQVTLSCSPISGHRSVSWYQQTPGQGLQFLFEYFSETQRNKGNFPGRFSGRQFSNSRSEMNVSTLELGDSALYLCASSERAGGDNEQFFGPGTRLTVL.

The V call is TRBV20-1, the J call TRBJ1-1; unclear D gene. CDR3 length: 14 residues. V lost 1 base and J 4 bases, leaving 13 bases between the germline ends. Looked up from germline, CDR1 is DFQATT and CDR2 is SNEGSKA (reference sequence). The CDR3 bases are TGCAGTGCTAGAGCGGAAGAAGTGGGCACTGAAGCTTTCTTT. Protein: CSARAEEVGTEAFF.

This chain connects TRBV27 to TRBJ2-7; D is tentatively TRBD1 or TRBD2 (6 bases each). The CDR3 runs to 13 residues. CDR1 is MNHEY and CDR2 is SMNVEV in the germline V gene (reference sequence). V lost 5 bases to trimming and J lost 6 bases, with 14 bases between them. CDR3 in amino acids: CASSPQGGLEQYF. CDR3 in DNA: TGTGCCAGCAGTCCTCAAGGGGGGCTCGAGCAGTACTTC.

The chain links TRBV12-3 or TRBV12-4 to TRBJ1-2; no clear D. Trimming left V 6 bases short and J 8 bases short, with 25 bases between. The CDR3 runs to 16 residues. The CDR3 DNA sequence: TGTGCCAGCAGGGACGGAGGAAGCCCAATCTCTATGGGCTACACCTTC. It codes for CASRDGGSPISMGYTF.

CDR3 loop: CASSLLGGSSYNEQFF. CDR3 DNA: TGTGCCAGCAGCCTTCTTGGGGGTTCCTCCTACAATGAGCAGTTCTTC. The chain has TRBV7-2 and TRBJ2-1, with D tentatively TRBD1 or TRBD2 (5 bases each). Germline-derived CDR1 and CDR2 are SGHTA and FQGNSA. The CDR3 consists of 16 residues. The V end lost 5 bases, the J end lost 0 bases, and 14 bases lay between the germline ends.

In this sample, this clonotype turned up many times. This chain uses TRBV3-1 with TRBJ1-6, with TRBD1 identical over 8 bases. Germline lookup yields CDR1 LGHDT and CDR2 YNNKEL (reference sequence). The CDR3 is made up of 17 amino acids. J gave up 7 bases and V 0 bases, and 8 bases lay outside the gene matches. The CDR3 is CASSQDRFGQGNSPLHF. CDR3 nucleotide sequence: TGTGCCAGCAGCCAAGATCGCTTCGGACAGGGCAATTCACCCCTCCACTTT.

The chain has TRBV24-1 and TRBJ2-3; TRBD2 matches at 7 bases. Trimming removed 9 bases from V and 7 bases from J; junction bases left unmatched: 9. The CDR3 consists of 13 residues. Germline loops: CDR1 KGHDR, CDR2 SFDVKD. Here the CDR3 reads CATGRDGGNTQYF. CDR3 DNA: TGTGCCACCGGGCGGGACGGGGGGAATACGCAGTATTTT.